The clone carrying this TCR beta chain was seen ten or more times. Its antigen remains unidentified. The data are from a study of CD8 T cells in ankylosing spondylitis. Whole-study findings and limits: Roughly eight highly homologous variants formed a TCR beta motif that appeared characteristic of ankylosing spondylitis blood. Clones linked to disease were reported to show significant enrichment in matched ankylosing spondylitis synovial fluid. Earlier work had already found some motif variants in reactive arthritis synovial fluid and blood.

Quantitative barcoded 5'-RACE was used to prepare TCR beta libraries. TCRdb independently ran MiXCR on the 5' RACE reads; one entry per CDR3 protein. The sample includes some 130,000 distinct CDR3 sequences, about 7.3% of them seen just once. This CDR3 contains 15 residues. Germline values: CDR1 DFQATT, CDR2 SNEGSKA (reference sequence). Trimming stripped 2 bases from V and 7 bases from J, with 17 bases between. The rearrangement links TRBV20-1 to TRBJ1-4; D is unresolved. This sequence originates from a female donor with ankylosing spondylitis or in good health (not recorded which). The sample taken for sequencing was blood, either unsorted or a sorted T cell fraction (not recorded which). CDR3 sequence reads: CSARPSRSKAEKLFF. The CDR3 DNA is TGCAGTGCTAGACCCTCTAGGTCGAAGGCTGAAAAACTGTTTTTT.